These T cell receptor beta chains were read from a single sample in a study of T-cell memory formation after mild COVID-19. TCRdb re-analysed the 5' RACE reads in MiXCR, keeping a single row per CDR3 protein. The sample consists of about 290,000 distinct CDR3 sequences, more than 15% of them appearing once. The sequenced sample consisted of PBMCs or a T cell subset sorted from them (not recorded which). The receptors stem from a man between 18 and 35 years old who had mild COVID-19 (a few samples of this study predate the infection). Cell type and time point are not known. Both conserved end residues are part of each CDR3. A D gene is named only where the DNA matches it firmly. Clone sizes are given selectively: once, few, many, or a class where the clone is expanded.

V: TRBV18
D: .
size: few
length: 14
J: TRBJ2-1
DNA: TGTGCCAGCTCACGGCTTTTGGGGGGCAATGAGCAGTTCTTC
CDR3: CASSRLLGGNEQFF

V: TRBV5-5
D: .
size: few
length: 15
J: TRBJ1-2
DNA: TGTGCCAGCAGCTTGGAACAGGCGGGCCGAGGAGGCTACACCTTC
CDR3: CASSLEQAGRGGYTF

V: TRBV20-1
D: TRBD1
size: many
length: 17
J: TRBJ2-1
DNA: TGCAGTGCTTCAGACCCCTCATCGGGACAGGGGAAAAATGAGCAGTTCTTC
CDR3: CSASDPSSGQGKNEQFF

V: TRBV15
D: .
size: .
length: 13
J: TRBJ1-2
DNA: TGTGCCACCAGCAAAGACGGAGACTATGGCTACACCTTC
CDR3: CATSKDGDYGYTF

V: TRBV5-1
D: TRBD1
size: .
length: 13
J: TRBJ2-7
DNA: TGCGCCAGCGGACAGGGTGCGTCCTACGAGCAGTACTTC
CDR3: CASGQGASYEQYF

V: TRBV7-9
D: .
size: few
length: 13
J: TRBJ1-1
DNA: TGTGCCAGCAGCTTTTACCGACACGGTGAAGCTTTCTTT
CDR3: CASSFYRHGEAFF

V: TRBV4-3
D: .
size: .
length: 15
J: TRBJ1-5
DNA: TGCGCCAGCAGCCAAGATGGCGACAGGACTCAGCCCCAGCATTTT
CDR3: CASSQDGDRTQPQHF

V: TRBV27
D: TRBD1
size: few
length: 14
J: TRBJ2-7
DNA: TGTGCCAGCGGACCGGGGACAGTGCCTCACGAGCAGTACTTC
CDR3: CASGPGTVPHEQYF

V: TRBV7-2
D: .
size: many
length: 14
J: TRBJ2-4
DNA: TGTGCCAGCAGCTTTAGGGGGGGGAATGGCATTCAGTACTTC
CDR3: CASSFRGGNGIQYF

V: TRBV5-1
D: TRBD1
size: .
length: 16
J: TRBJ1-1
DNA: TGCGCCAGCAGCTTGGCCTGGACAGGGAGGGACACTGAAGCTTTCTTT
CDR3: CASSLAWTGRDTEAFF

V: TRBV5-1
D: TRBD2
size: .
length: 16
J: TRBJ2-4
DNA: TGCGCCAGCGGCTCACTAGCGGATCTAGCCAAAAACATTCAGTACTTC
CDR3: CASGSLADLAKNIQYF

V: TRBV5-6
D: .
size: few
length: 15
J: TRBJ1-2
DNA: TGTGCCAGCAGCAACCGGGACGCACCAAACTATGGCTACACCTTC
CDR3: CASSNRDAPNYGYTF

V: TRBV6-4
D: TRBD2
size: .
length: 17
J: TRBJ2-3
DNA: TGTGCCAGCAGCCCAACTAGCGGGGGCCCCCCCACAGATACGCAGTATTTT
CDR3: CASSPTSGGPPTDTQYF

V: TRBV5-1
D: .
size: few
length: 15
J: TRBJ1-1
DNA: TGCGCCAGCAGCCCGGGGGGGGCGGAGATCACTGAAGCTTTCTTT
CDR3: CASSPGGAEITEAFF

V: TRBV28
D: .
size: few
length: 15
J: TRBJ2-5
DNA: TGTGCCAGCAGTACCTACGCCGGGACAAGAGAGACCCAGTACTTC
CDR3: CASSTYAGTRETQYF

V: TRBV4-2
D: TRBD2
size: .
length: 17
J: TRBJ2-7
DNA: TGTGCCAGCAGCCGAACTAGCGGGGGGGCCCTTCCCCACGAGCAGTACTTC
CDR3: CASSRTSGGALPHEQYF

V: TRBV6-1
D: .
size: .
length: 12
J: TRBJ1-1
DNA: TGTGCCAGCAGTGAGCGGGACACTGAAGCTTTCTTT
CDR3: CASSERDTEAFF

V: TRBV27
D: TRBD2
size: .
length: 17
J: TRBJ2-1
DNA: TGTGCCAGCAGTTGGAGCTCCCGCGGGGGGGCATACAATGAGCAGTTCTTC
CDR3: CASSWSSRGGAYNEQFF

V: TRBV27
D: .
size: .
length: 13
J: TRBJ2-7
DNA: TGTGCCAGCAGGAAATCGGGAGCCTACGAGCAGTACTTC
CDR3: CASRKSGAYEQYF

V: TRBV6-1
D: .
size: .
length: 16
J: TRBJ1-5
DNA: TGTGCCAGCAGTGAACGGGGGGCGGTTTTCGATCAGCCCCAGCATTTT
CDR3: CASSERGAVFDQPQHF

V: TRBV6-6
D: .
size: few
length: 12
J: TRBJ1-2
DNA: TGTGCCAGCTTGGTAGGGGGGGATGGCTACACCTTC
CDR3: CASLVGGDGYTF

V: TRBV4-3
D: .
size: few
length: 15
J: TRBJ1-4
DNA: TGCGCCAGCAGCCAAGATAACGCCAATGGGGAAAAACTGTTTTTT
CDR3: CASSQDNANGEKLFF

V: TRBV7-9
D: TRBD2
size: .
length: 15
J: TRBJ2-1
DNA: TGTGCCAGCAGCTGGTCTAGCGGGGTGAACAATGAGCAGTTCTTC
CDR3: CASSWSSGVNNEQFF

V: TRBV6-2/TRBV6-3
D: .
size: many
length: 13
J: TRBJ1-5
DNA: TGTGCCAGCAGTTACTCGACTTATCAGCCCCAGCATTTT
CDR3: CASSYSTYQPQHF

V: TRBV5-1
D: .
size: many
length: 14
J: TRBJ2-7
DNA: TGCGCCAGCAGCTTGGGGGACACAGGGAACGAGCAGTACTTC
CDR3: CASSLGDTGNEQYF

V: TRBV12-3/TRBV12-4
D: .
size: few
length: 12
J: TRBJ2-3
DNA: TGTGCCAGCGGGGGGGCCCCAGATACGCAGTATTTT
CDR3: CASGGAPDTQYF

V: TRBV3-1
D: TRBD1
size: .
length: 14
J: TRBJ2-2
DNA: TGTGCCAGCAGCCCAAGAGACAGGGCCGGGGAGCTGTTTTTT
CDR3: CASSPRDRAGELFF

V: TRBV7-2
D: TRBD1
size: many
length: 14
J: TRBJ1-2
DNA: TGTGCCAGCAGCCCCCAAGGACAGGGTCGTGGCTACACCTTC
CDR3: CASSPQGQGRGYTF

V: TRBV30
D: .
size: few
length: 11
J: TRBJ2-3
DNA: TGTGCGCATACCAATGCAGATACGCAGTATTTT
CDR3: CAHTNADTQYF

V: TRBV6-6
D: .
size: many
length: 14
J: TRBJ1-5
DNA: TGTGCCAGCAGTTACTCTGACCGGGCACAGCCCCAGCATTTT
CDR3: CASSYSDRAQPQHF

V: TRBV2
D: TRBD2
size: .
length: 15
J: TRBJ2-3
DNA: TGTGCCAGCAGCCTCCTGGGACTAGAGTATGATACGCAGTATTTT
CDR3: CASSLLGLEYDTQYF

V: TRBV18
D: .
size: .
length: 15
J: TRBJ2-5
DNA: TGTGCCAGCTCGACCGGGAGTCGTCGGGGGGAGACCCAGTACTTC
CDR3: CASSTGSRRGETQYF

V: TRBV7-2
D: .
size: .
length: 13
J: TRBJ2-3
DNA: TGTGCCAGCAGCTCCGGGGGCGAAGATACGCAGTATTTT
CDR3: CASSSGGEDTQYF

V: TRBV6-5
D: TRBD2
size: .
length: 16
J: TRBJ2-3
DNA: TGTGCCAGCAGGCCACTAGCGGGGGCCCCCTGGGATACGCAGTATTTT
CDR3: CASRPLAGAPWDTQYF

V: TRBV11-2
D: .
size: many
length: 14
J: TRBJ1-1
DNA: TGTGCCAGCAGCTCCCCGGCAGGGTCGCCTGAAGCTTTCTTT
CDR3: CASSSPAGSPEAFF

V: TRBV6-2/TRBV6-3
D: TRBD2
size: .
length: 19
J: TRBJ2-5
DNA: TGTGCCAGCAGTTACTCGGGACTAGCGGGGGGCCGATCACAAGAGACCCAGTACTTC
CDR3: CASSYSGLAGGRSQETQYF

V: TRBV6-5
D: TRBD1
size: few
length: 15
J: TRBJ2-7
DNA: TGTGCCAGCAGTTACTCCGGGACAGGAACCTACGAGCAGTACTTC
CDR3: CASSYSGTGTYEQYF

V: TRBV6-5
D: .
size: few
length: 14
J: TRBJ1-2
DNA: TGTGCCAGCAGTGACGTTTGGCAGGGGAATGGCTACACCTTC
CDR3: CASSDVWQGNGYTF

V: TRBV20-1
D: .
size: .
length: 15
J: TRBJ2-3
DNA: TGCAGTGCTATCCTCCGGACAGTCAACACAGATACGCAGTATTTT
CDR3: CSAILRTVNTDTQYF

V: TRBV6-5
D: .
size: .
length: 13
J: TRBJ2-2
DNA: TGTGCCAGCGTGGACCCGTGGACCGGGGAGCTGTTTTTT
CDR3: CASVDPWTGELFF

V: TRBV6-6
D: TRBD1
size: .
length: 14
J: TRBJ1-5
DNA: TGTGCCAGCAGGGACAGGGGGACTTATCAGCCCCAGCATTTT
CDR3: CASRDRGTYQPQHF

V: TRBV12-5
D: TRBD1
size: few
length: 17
J: TRBJ2-6
DNA: TGTGCTAGTGGTACCGGGACAGTCTCCTCTGGGGCCAACGTCCTGACTTTC
CDR3: CASGTGTVSSGANVLTF

V: TRBV7-2
D: .
size: few
length: 13
J: TRBJ1-2
DNA: TGTGCCAGCAGCTCTCTGACAGGATCTATTTTCACCTTC
CDR3: CASSSLTGSIFTF

V: TRBV3-1
D: TRBD2
size: few
length: 15
J: TRBJ2-7
DNA: TGTGCCAGCAGCCAAGCGTTTGCGGGGGGCTACGAGCAGTACTTC
CDR3: CASSQAFAGGYEQYF

V: TRBV6-2/TRBV6-3
D: .
size: few
length: 9
J: TRBJ2-1
DNA: TGCACCGGGGTCAATGAGCAGTTCTTC
CDR3: CTGVNEQFF

V: TRBV18
D: .
size: .
length: 13
J: TRBJ1-2
DNA: TGTGCCAGCTCACCCCCGGGGGGAGCACTCTACACCTTC
CDR3: CASSPPGGALYTF

V: TRBV24-1
D: TRBD1
size: few
length: 15
J: TRBJ2-2
DNA: TGTGCCACCTCACAGTCGGACAGGCCCACCGGGGAGCTGTTTTTT
CDR3: CATSQSDRPTGELFF